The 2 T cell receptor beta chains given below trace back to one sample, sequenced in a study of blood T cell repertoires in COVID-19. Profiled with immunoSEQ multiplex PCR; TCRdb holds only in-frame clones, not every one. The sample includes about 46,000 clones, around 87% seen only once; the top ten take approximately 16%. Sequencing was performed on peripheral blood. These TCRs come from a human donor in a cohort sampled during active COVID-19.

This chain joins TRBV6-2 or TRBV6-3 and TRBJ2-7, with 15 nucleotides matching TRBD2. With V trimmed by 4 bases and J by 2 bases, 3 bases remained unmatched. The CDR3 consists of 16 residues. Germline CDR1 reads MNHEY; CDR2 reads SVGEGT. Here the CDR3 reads CASSFRTSGGAYEQYF. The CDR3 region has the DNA TGTGCCAGCAGTTTCAGGACTAGCGGGGGGGCCTACGAGCAGTACTTC.

The CDR3 bases are TGTGCCAGCAGCTTGAATAGGGCTAGCGGCACAGATACGCAGTATTTT. Translation: CASSLNRASGTDTQYF. The V gene is TRBV5-5, the J gene TRBJ2-3, with D perhaps matching TRBD2 (6 bases). The CDR3 totals 16 residues. V was pared by 1 base and J by 1 base, with 13 bases between. CDR1 is SGHKS, CDR2 YYEKEE, per germline (reference sequence).